The 22 T cell receptor beta chains listed next were all sequenced from one sample in a study of cytomegalovirus exposure and HLA in healthy donors. Primers included in the PCR were 60 Vbeta and 13 Jbeta primers. Measured with immunoSEQ multiplex PCR; TCRdb has only the in-frame clones, and not every one. Of 110,000 to 150,000 clones in the sample, approximately 78% were seen once. Sequencing was carried out using PBMCs. The receptors derive from a man aged 18 to 30 in good health and CMV-seropositive.

This clone has just one count. The rearrangement joins TRBV25-1 to TRBJ2-7; 9 bases agree with TRBD1. Germline CDR1 and CDR2: MGHDK and SYGVNS. The CDR3 totals 15 residues. J was trimmed by 7 bases and V by 9 bases; bases with no gene match: 16. The CDR3 region is CASSAAGTGWVEQYF. The CDR3 region has the DNA TGTGCCAGTTCCGCCGCCGGGACAGGGTGGGTGGAGCAGTACTTC.

The rearrangement joins TRBV10-1 to TRBJ2-7; D gene unclear. Germline V lookup: CDR1 WNHNN, CDR2 SYGVQD (reference sequence). V was clipped by 5 bases and J by 0 bases, with 8 bases between them. This CDR3 spans 13 amino acids. In DNA form, the CDR3 reads TGCGCCAGCAGTTTTGGCAGCTCCTACGAGCAGTACTTC. Amino acid sequence: CASSFGSSYEQYF.

The chain joins TRBV4-1 to TRBJ1-1; the D is unclear. This CDR3 comprises 16 residues. In germline, CDR1 is MGHRA, CDR2 YSYEKL. V was shortened by 5 bases and J by 0 bases, with 16 bases between the two germline ends. CDR3 DNA sequence: TGCGCCAGCAGCTTGCGTGAAGGAGTCATGAACACTGAAGCTTTCTTT. Translated, it gives CASSLREGVMNTEAFF.

The J gene is TRBJ1-2, the V gene TRBV28, with TRBD1 matching 12 bases. The CDR3 contains 18 residues. V dropped 5 bases and J dropped 0; count of bases not matched to a gene: 10. Germline V CDR1 and CDR2: MDHEN, SYDVKM. CDR3 in amino acids: CASSPYPGTGGANYGYTF. CDR3 in DNA: TGTGCCAGCAGTCCCTACCCCGGGACAGGGGGCGCTAACTATGGCTACACCTTC.

V usage is TRBV14 and J usage is TRBJ2-6; no firm D call. Germline V gives CDR1 SGHDN, CDR2 FVKESK. The V and J ends lost 5 bases and 0 bases respectively, with 11 bases between them. This CDR3 contains 16 residues. This CDR3 reads CASSYAPVSGANVLTF. As DNA, the CDR3 is TGTGCCAGCAGCTACGCACCAGTCTCTGGGGCCAACGTCCTGACTTTC.

The chain couples TRBV25-1 to TRBJ2-1; possible D gene TRBD1, 6 bases. CDR1 is MGHDK, CDR2 SYGVNS, per germline. The CDR3 length is 16 residues. V was cut by 7 bases and J by 3 bases, with 19 bases left in between. The CDR3 DNA follows: TGTGCCAGCACCCCAGACAGGAGCGGATACTACAATGAGCAGTTCTTC. This translates into CASTPDRSGYYNEQFF.

J is TRBJ1-1 and V is TRBV5-1; 9 bases fit TRBD1. Germline V lookup: CDR1 SGHRS, CDR2 YFSETQ. J lost 0 bases, V lost 0 bases, and 6 bases had no gene match. CDR3 length equals 17 residues. The CDR3 region is CASSLATGQGLNTEAFF. The CDR3 DNA reads TGCGCCAGCAGCTTGGCCACGGGACAGGGACTGAACACTGAAGCTTTCTTT.

This sequence joins TRBV19 and TRBJ1-4; D is perhaps TRBD1 (5 bases). The CDR3 loop spans 14 amino acids. Germline-derived CDR1 and CDR2 are LNHDA and SQIVND (reference sequence). The V gene lost 8 bases and the J gene lost 8 bases, with 18 bases spanning the gap. CDR3 DNA sequence: TGTGCCAGTGTCTCTCCAGGGATGGAAGAAAAACTGTTTTTT. This gives the protein CASVSPGMEEKLFF.

This clone has just a few counts. The chain uses TRBV5-1 and TRBJ1-4; D possibly corresponds to TRBD1 (5 bases). There are 14 residues in the CDR3. Trimming left V 3 bases short and J 8 bases short, with 14 bases between. In germline, CDR1 is SGHRS, CDR2 YFSETQ. CDR3 nucleotides: TGCGCCAGCAGCTCCGGGACTGTAGAAGAAAAACTGTTTTTT. It specifies CASSSGTVEEKLFF.

The chain is built from TRBV11-2 and TRBJ2-3, with TRBD1 as a possible D gene (6 bases). V lost 4 bases to trimming and J lost 4 bases, with 15 bases between them. The germline V gene has CDR1 SGHAT and CDR2 FQNNGV. There are 15 residues in the CDR3. The CDR3 region is CASSSVRGNADTQYF. Written as DNA, the CDR3 is TGTGCCAGCAGCTCCGTCAGGGGCAACGCAGATACGCAGTATTTT.

This chain links TRBV19 with TRBJ1-4; a possible D gene is TRBD1 (5 bases). Germline assignment: CDR1 LNHDA and CDR2 SQIVND (reference sequence). There are 13 residues in the CDR3. Trimming took 5 bases from V and 5 from J, leaving 9 bases between them. CDR3 nucleotides: TGTGCCAGTAGTGTTCGGACAAATGAAAAACTGTTTTTT. The encoded protein is CASSVRTNEKLFF.

The chain employs TRBV28 and TRBJ2-5; D is possibly TRBD1 (8 bases). Trimming took off 2 bases at V and 5 bases at J, with 18 bases between the two ends. Germline-derived CDR1 and CDR2 are MDHEN and SYDVKM. This CDR3 comprises 16 residues. CDR3 sequence reads: CASSLESDREGETQYF. CDR3 in DNA: TGTGCCAGCAGTTTAGAGTCGGACAGGGAGGGGGAGACCCAGTACTTC.

CDR3 loop: CASSAAFRLAVGGYEQFF. CDR3 in DNA: TGTGCCAGCAGCGCCGCTTTCCGTCTAGCGGTTGGGGGGTATGAGCAGTTCTTC. This sequence joins TRBV9 and TRBJ2-1; TRBD2 matches 7 bases. Trimming took 3 bases from V and 8 from J; bases not matched to a gene: 20. Germline V gene lookup returns CDR1 SGDLS and CDR2 YYNGEE. The CDR3 spans 18 residues.

The V gene is TRBV10-3, the J gene TRBJ2-5; 7 bases line up with TRBD1. Germline CDR1 reads ENHRY; CDR2 reads SYGVKD. The CDR3 has 14 amino acids. J gave up 5 bases and V 1 base, and 4 bases lay outside the gene matches. For the CDR3, the DNA is TGTGCCATCAGTGAGTTAACAGGGGTCGAGACCCAGTACTTC. Translated: CAISELTGVETQYF.

V usage is TRBV7-8 and J usage is TRBJ2-2; possible D gene TRBD1, 5 bases. Trimming removed 3 bases from V and 5 bases from J, with 13 bases in between. Per the germline V gene, CDR1 is SGHVS and CDR2 is FQNEAQ. The CDR3 length is 15 residues. The CDR3 spells CASSLDTSPTGELFF. The CDR3, as DNA: TGTGCCAGCAGCTTGGACACCTCACCGACCGGGGAGCTGTTTTTT.

The chain has TRBV2 and TRBJ1-2, with D perhaps TRBD1 (5 bases). V dropped 7 bases and J dropped 5 bases, with 11 bases sitting between them. The germline gives CDR1 SNHLY, CDR2 FYNNEI. CDR3 length: 12 residues. The CDR3 reads CASKRGPYGYTF. DNA of the CDR3: TGTGCCAGCAAAAGGGGCCCATATGGCTACACCTTC.

This sequence joins TRBV28 and TRBJ1-2, with D possibly being TRBD1 (6 bases). Deletions cut 7 bases from V and 5 bases from J, with 26 bases between. The germline CDR1 and CDR2 sequences are MDHEN and SYDVKM. The CDR3 is 17 residues long. CDR3 in amino acids: CASIHSGGRNMGYGYTF. The CDR3 nucleotides are TGTGCCAGCATCCACTCTGGGGGCCGAAATATGGGGTATGGCTACACCTTC.

This rearrangement joins TRBV18 to TRBJ1-2; 8 bases are a match to TRBD1. V shed 5 bases, J shed 3 bases, and the junction held 2 bases outside the gene matches. The length of the CDR3 is 13 residues. Germline V gene lookup returns CDR1 KGHSH and CDR2 LQKENI. The DNA of the CDR3 is TGTGCCAGCTCAGAACAGGGGGACTATGGCTACACCTTC. The encoded protein is CASSEQGDYGYTF.

This clone was observed a single time. The DNA for the CDR3 is TGTGCCAGCAGCGTAGCTACAAGGGGGCGCCGAATGGCTTTCTTT. Amino acids: CASSVATRGRRMAFF. The chain employs TRBV9 and TRBJ1-1; 7 nucleotides line up with TRBD1. The CDR3 extends over 15 amino acids. Germline V CDR1 and CDR2: SGDLS, YYNGEE. The junction had 13 bases not matched to a gene; V was cut back by 0 bases and J by 11 bases.

The gene calls are TRBV19 and TRBJ1-1; D uncertain. V was cut by 4 bases and J by 4 bases, with 13 bases left in between. Germline assignment: CDR1 LNHDA and CDR2 SQIVND (reference sequence). The CDR3 is 14 residues long. CDR3 residues: CASSTTVGSTEAFF. CDR3 DNA: TGTGCCAGTAGTACAACGGTGGGGAGCACTGAAGCTTTCTTT.

J is TRBJ1-2 and V is TRBV7-3, with D perhaps matching TRBD1 (5 bases). There are 12 residues in the CDR3. Trimming took 8 bases from V and 4 from J, leaving 11 bases between them. Germline CDR1 SGHTA, CDR2 FQGTGA. The CDR3 nucleotides are TGTGCCAGCGGGGGGACGCTCTATGGCTACACCTTC. Translated: CASGGTLYGYTF.

The V and J genes are TRBV19 and TRBJ1-1, with 7 bases that match TRBD1. The length of the CDR3 is 14 residues. Unmatched junction bases numbered 3, after V lost 5 bases and J lost 0 bases. Germline lookup yields CDR1 LNHDA and CDR2 SQIVND (reference sequence). The CDR3 DNA sequence: TGTGCCAGTAGTCAAACAGGGGTGAACACTGAAGCTTTCTTT. Residues: CASSQTGVNTEAFF.